These 17 T cell receptor beta chains were all obtained from the same sample, sequenced in a study of blood T cell repertoires in COVID-19. Produced via immunoSEQ multiplex PCR; TCRdb's table is partial and in-frame only. This sample has over 200,000 clones, with around 82% found just once. Sequencing was carried out using peripheral blood. The source is an elderly man with acute or convalescent COVID-19.

This chain joins TRBV4-1 and TRBJ2-5; the D is unclear. This CDR3 spans 16 amino acids. Germline CDR1 and CDR2: MGHRA and YSYEKL. V was pared by 0 bases and J by 1 base, with 12 bases between. Here the CDR3 reads CASSQEEQPIQETQYF. DNA for the CDR3: TGCGCCAGCAGCCAAGAAGAACAGCCCATCCAAGAGACCCAGTACTTC.

The V and J genes are TRBV2 and TRBJ1-5; D is perhaps TRBD1 (5 bases). The germline V and J ends were trimmed by 2 bases and 6 bases, with 17 bases remaining between them. CDR1 is SNHLY, CDR2 FYNNEI, per germline. This CDR3 has 16 amino acids. CDR3 sequence reads: CASSELGESPAQPQHF. The DNA of the CDR3 is TGTGCCAGCAGTGAATTAGGGGAATCTCCGGCTCAGCCCCAGCATTTT.

The V gene is TRBV28, the J gene TRBJ1-3; D gene uncertain. The CDR3 loop spans 13 amino acids. CDR1 and CDR2 from the germline V gene are MDHEN and SYDVKM. V was pared by 10 bases and J by 0 bases, with 10 bases between. CDR3 residues: CATEGGSGNTIYF. The CDR3 region has the DNA TGTGCCACCGAGGGTGGCTCTGGAAACACCATATATTTT.

The chain recombines TRBV20-1 with TRBJ2-1, with D possibly matching TRBD1 (6 bases). Germline values: CDR1 DFQATT, CDR2 SNEGSKA (reference sequence). This CDR3 has 15 residues. V was shortened by 3 bases and J by 2 bases, with 14 bases between the two germline ends. Here the CDR3 reads CSASPHTGPYNEQFF. In DNA, the CDR3 is TGCAGTGCTAGTCCTCACACAGGGCCCTACAATGAGCAGTTCTTC.

This chain connects TRBV7-8 to TRBJ1-1; TRBD1 aligns across 7 bases. The CDR3 loop spans 15 amino acids. Germline trimming cut 5 bases from V and 5 bases from J; bases unmatched to any gene: 11. In germline, CDR1 is SGHVS, CDR2 FQNEAQ. The CDR3 here is CASSLTQGSVTEAFF. DNA of the CDR3: TGTGCCAGCAGCCTCACACAGGGGAGTGTAACTGAAGCTTTCTTT.

The chain employs TRBV2 and TRBJ1-5; D ambiguous. In germline, CDR1 is SNHLY, CDR2 FYNNEI. This CDR3 has 15 amino acids. V lost 6 bases and J lost 2, with 14 bases in between. The CDR3 region is CASSRGFGGNQPQHF. The DNA for the CDR3 is TGTGCCAGCAGCCGAGGATTTGGAGGCAATCAGCCCCAGCATTTT.

This clone was counted a single time. The chain is built from TRBV9 and TRBJ2-3; D ambiguous. Trimming stripped 0 bases from V and 1 base from J, with 9 bases between. This CDR3 contains 15 residues. Germline CDR1 SGDLS, CDR2 YYNGEE. The CDR3 nucleotides read TGTGCCAGCAGCGTAGTAGTGTCGGGCACAGATACGCAGTATTTT. Amino acids: CASSVVVSGTDTQYF.

The V call is TRBV27, the J call TRBJ2-7; TRBD2 matches at 10 bases. With V trimmed by 5 bases and J by 0 bases, 7 bases remained unmatched. This CDR3 is 16 amino acids long. Germline lookup yields CDR1 MNHEY and CDR2 SMNVEV (reference sequence). CDR3: CASSLWTSGSSYEQYF. The CDR3, as DNA: TGTGCCAGCAGTCTATGGACTAGCGGTAGCTCCTACGAGCAGTACTTC.

V is TRBV6-5 and J is TRBJ1-2; D ambiguous. The CDR3 consists of 14 residues. Germline CDR1 MNHEY, CDR2 SVGAGI. The V end was cut by 10 bases, the J end by 7 bases, with 22 bases between. CDR3 loop: CATTLDPGIGGYTF. CDR3 in DNA: TGTGCCACCACCCTCGACCCGGGGATAGGTGGCTACACCTTC.

The chain employs TRBV30 and TRBJ1-1, with a tentative D call TRBD1 (5 bases). V lost 0 bases, J lost 1 base, and 9 bases lay in between. This CDR3 has 14 amino acids. The V gene's germline CDR1 is GTSNPN and CDR2 SVGIG (reference sequence). The CDR3 sequence is CAWSVGLPNTEAFF. CDR3 nucleotide sequence: TGTGCCTGGAGTGTGGGACTTCCGAACACTGAAGCTTTCTTT.

This clone was detected only once. This chain connects TRBV19 to TRBJ2-7; D is unresolved. This CDR3 has 15 residues. The V gene lost 6 bases and the J gene lost 0 bases, with 15 bases spanning the gap. Germline CDR1 LNHDA, CDR2 SQIVND (reference sequence). CDR3 protein: CASRIMHSVSYEQYF. Written as DNA, the CDR3 is TGTGCCAGTAGGATCATGCACAGTGTCTCCTACGAGCAGTACTTC.

J is TRBJ1-1 and V is TRBV10-2, with TRBD1 matching over 8 bases. CDR1 WSHSY and CDR2 SAAADI come from the germline V gene. Trimming cost V 7 bases and J 4 bases; bases outside gene matches: 5. The CDR3 is made up of 13 amino acids. CDR3 DNA: TGCGCCAGCACCCCGACAGGGGTCACTGAAGCTTTCTTT. Translation: CASTPTGVTEAFF.

As regards this clone: A read error may produce the germline difference seen at one junction end. The chain uses TRBV29-1 and TRBJ2-7; TRBD1 matches at 9 bases. CDR3 size: 13 residues. Germline V lookup: CDR1 SQVTM, CDR2 ANQGSEA. The CDR3 DNA reads TGCAGCGTCGAAGACAGGGGGAGTTACGAGCAGTACTTC. It is translated as CSVEDRGSYEQYF.

The table lists this clone with a few counts. The chain recombines TRBV7-2 with TRBJ1-5; TRBD1 agrees at 7 bases. Germline CDR1 and CDR2: SGHTA and FQGNSA. Trimming at V came to 1 base and at J to 6 bases, leaving 6 bases not matched to a gene. CDR3 size: 15 residues. As DNA, the CDR3 is TGTGCCAGCAGCTTAGAAGGGACAGCCGCTCAGCCCCAGCATTTT. This codes for CASSLEGTAAQPQHF.

The chain has TRBV19 and TRBJ1-1; D remains unclear. The CDR3 runs 18 residues. Germline loops: CDR1 LNHDA, CDR2 SQIVND (reference sequence). Trimming removed 6 bases from V and 4 bases from J, with 27 bases in between. The CDR3 region is CASSRLGVRAFGITEAFF. The CDR3 coding sequence is TGTGCCAGTAGCAGGCTGGGCGTGAGGGCATTTGGTATCACTGAAGCTTTCTTT.

V is TRBV6-1 and J is TRBJ1-4, with TRBD1 matching over 7 bases. The CDR3 contains 16 residues. J was trimmed by 7 bases and V by 0 bases; bases with no gene match: 8. Germline CDR1 is MNHNS and CDR2 is SASEGT. The CDR3 region has the DNA TGTGCCAGCAGTGAAGCGCTGAGAGGGGGCGGTGAAAAACTGTTTTTT. Translation: CASSEALRGGGEKLFF.

The chain is built from TRBV2 and TRBJ2-2; 9 bases are shared with TRBD2. This CDR3 has 13 residues. CDR1 and CDR2 from the germline V gene are SNHLY and FYNNEI. With 8 bases clipped from V and 8 bases from J, the junction kept 6 bases outside the gene matches. Written as DNA, the CDR3 is TGTGCCAGCTCGGGCCTAGCGGGAGGGGAGCTGTTTTTT. It is translated as CASSGLAGGELFF.